The 29 T cell receptor beta chains given below trace back to one sample, sequenced in a study of T cell responses to AZD1222 COVID-19 vaccine. The method was immunoSEQ multiplex PCR; TCRdb's version includes in-frame clones alone and lacks a portion of them. Of some 150,000 clones detected, about 86% appear once; the ten largest clones hold around 5.1%. The source was peripheral blood, collected 28 days after the second AZD1222 dose. These receptors came from an adult who received the AZD1222 COVID-19 vaccine.

The V gene is TRBV5-4, the J gene TRBJ2-3, with TRBD2 matching 12 bases. This CDR3 is built from 16 residues. The junction had 3 bases not matched to a gene; V was cut back by 4 bases and J by 0 bases. Germline V gene lookup returns CDR1 SGHNT and CDR2 YYREEE (reference sequence). CDR3 residues: CASSDGTSGSTDTQYF. The CDR3 DNA is TGTGCCAGCAGCGACGGGACTAGCGGGAGCACAGATACGCAGTATTTT.

The chain links TRBV7-9 to TRBJ2-1; 11 nucleotides match TRBD1. From germline, CDR1 is SEHNR and CDR2 FQNEAQ (reference sequence). CDR3 length equals 15 residues. V was pared by 2 bases and J by 6 bases, with 3 bases of the junction left unmatched. This CDR3 is CASSLRTGGFNEQFF. In DNA, the CDR3 is TGTGCCAGCAGCTTAAGGACAGGGGGCTTCAATGAGCAGTTCTTC.

The chain employs TRBV27 and TRBJ2-7; D ambiguous. CDR1 is MNHEY and CDR2 is SMNVEV in the germline V gene (reference sequence). This CDR3 is built from 13 residues. Trimming took 6 bases from V and 4 from J, leaving 13 bases between them. The CDR3 spells CASSLDTYYEQYF. The CDR3 DNA sequence: TGTGCCAGCAGCCTAGACACTTATTACGAGCAGTACTTC.

The chain joins TRBV4-1 to TRBJ2-1; 9 nucleotides agree with TRBD2. The trim removed 0 bases at V and 5 bases at J, leaving 11 bases unmatched. CDR1 is MGHRA and CDR2 is YSYEKL in the germline V gene. There are 18 residues in the CDR3. CDR3 residues: CASSQEYGGGALDNEQFF. CDR3 nucleotide sequence: TGCGCCAGCAGCCAAGAATACGGCGGGGGGGCCTTAGACAATGAGCAGTTCTTC.

In its sample, this clone was seen once. The chain employs TRBV7-2 and TRBJ2-3; D uncertain. Germline V gene data show CDR1 as SGHTA and CDR2 as FQGNSA. The V gene lost 1 base and the J gene lost 6 bases, with 11 bases spanning the gap. The CDR3 runs to 14 residues. This chain's CDR3 is CASSLVAIGDTQYF. CDR3 DNA sequence: TGTGCCAGCAGCTTAGTGGCTATCGGCGATACGCAGTATTTT.

This chain links TRBV18 with TRBJ2-7; no definite D call. This CDR3 spans 11 amino acids. V was pared by 6 bases and J by 7 bases, with 10 bases between. Germline V lookup: CDR1 KGHSH, CDR2 LQKENI. CDR3 DNA sequence: TGTGCCAGCTCTCAGAACTGGGAGCAGTACTTC. Protein product: CASSQNWEQYF.

The CDR3 DNA sequence: TGTGCCAGCAGTGAGGGGCGGACAGGGGTCGGAAAAAACGAGCAGTACTTC. This gives the protein CASSEGRTGVGKNEQYF. The chain recombines TRBV6-1 with TRBJ2-7; 9 nucleotides match TRBD1. After removal of 3 bases from V and 5 bases from J, the junction contained 14 bases not matched to a gene. The CDR3 sequence is 17 residues long. Germline V gene sequence: CDR1 MNHNS, CDR2 SASEGT.

J is TRBJ1-6 and V is TRBV5-4; D gene ambiguous. CDR1 is SGHNT and CDR2 is YYREEE in the germline V gene (reference sequence). V was trimmed by 4 bases and J by 7 bases, leaving 12 bases between them. The CDR3 contains 14 residues. CDR3 protein: CASSGLGRNSPLHF. CDR3 DNA sequence: TGTGCCAGCAGCGGCCTCGGGCGAAATTCACCCCTCCACTTT.

The genes are TRBV11-2 and TRBJ2-2, with unresolved D. This CDR3 has 15 amino acids. Germline V gene data show CDR1 as SGHAT and CDR2 as FQNNGV. V lost 3 bases and J lost 0, with 8 bases in between. The CDR3 DNA sequence: TGTGCCAGCAGCTTTGGTACGTCGAACACCGGGGAGCTGTTTTTT. Amino acid sequence: CASSFGTSNTGELFF.

This chain links TRBV5-6 with TRBJ2-2, with 11 bases fitting TRBD2. Trimming removed 2 bases from V and 5 bases from J; junction bases left unmatched: 5. Germline V gene lookup returns CDR1 SGHDT and CDR2 YYEEEE. CDR3 length equals 16 residues. For the CDR3, the DNA is TGTGCCAGCAGCTTCTCGACTAGCGGGGTTACCGGGGAGCTGTTTTTT. Translating gives CASSFSTSGVTGELFF.

The chain combines TRBV19 with TRBJ2-7; D not certain. CDR1 and CDR2 (germline): LNHDA, SQIVND (reference sequence). The V end lost 1 base, the J end lost 6 bases, and 10 bases lay between the germline ends. The CDR3 runs to 13 residues. CDR3: CASSIVLGSEQYF. The CDR3 region has the DNA TGTGCCAGTAGTATAGTCTTGGGTAGCGAGCAGTACTTC. Full variable domain (outside the CDR3, taken from reference TRBV19 and TRBJ2-7): DGGITQSPKYLFRKEGQNVTLSCEQNLNHDAMYWYRQDPGQGLRLIYYSQIVNDFQKGDIAEGYSVSREKKESFPLTVTSAQKNPTAFYLCASSIVLGSEQYFGPGTRLTVT.

This clone was detected once. This chain uses TRBV4-2 with TRBJ1-1, with D hard to call. CDR1 is LGHNA and CDR2 is YNFKEQ in the germline V gene. Trimming left V 1 base short and J 1 base short, with 7 bases between. The CDR3 is made up of 14 amino acids. This CDR3 reads CASSQGGKNTEAFF. CDR3 DNA sequence: TGTGCCAGCAGCCAAGGAGGGAAGAACACTGAAGCTTTCTTT.

V usage is TRBV24-1 and J usage is TRBJ2-1; the match to TRBD2 covers 12 bases. CDR3 size: 16 residues. From germline, CDR1 is KGHDR and CDR2 SFDVKD. V lost 4 bases to trimming and J lost 8 bases; unmatched junction nucleotides: 8. Here the CDR3 reads CATSDPLAGGPDEQFF. The CDR3, as DNA: TGTGCCACCAGTGACCCCCTAGCGGGAGGGCCTGATGAGCAGTTCTTC.

The chain couples TRBV9 to TRBJ2-1; possible D gene TRBD2, 6 bases. Trimming stripped 4 bases from V and 6 bases from J, with 20 bases between. CDR1 and CDR2 (germline): SGDLS, YYNGEE. The CDR3 is made up of 16 amino acids. CDR3 sequence: CASSPPPGRGLNEQFF. CDR3 DNA: TGTGCCAGCAGCCCTCCCCCTGGGCGGGGCCTCAATGAGCAGTTCTTC.

This rearrangement joins TRBV6-5 to TRBJ2-1; D is ambiguous. Germline loops: CDR1 MNHEY, CDR2 SVGAGI. V was trimmed by 6 bases and J by 12 bases, leaving 18 bases between them. This CDR3 is built from 13 residues. Here the CDR3 DNA reads TGTGCCAGCAGCCTCGGTGAGGTTCATGGGCAGTTCTTC. Amino acid sequence: CASSLGEVHGQFF.

V is TRBV5-1 and J is TRBJ1-2; unclear D gene. CDR1 and CDR2 (germline): SGHRS, YFSETQ. Trimming removed 4 bases at V and 8 bases at J, with 15 bases between. The CDR3 is 13 residues long. CDR3 sequence (DNA): TGCGCCAGCAGCAATAACAGTTTCTTGGGCTACACCTTC. Translation gives CASSNNSFLGYTF.

The rearrangement joins TRBV7-8 to TRBJ2-3, with 7 nucleotides matching TRBD2. The CDR3 extends over 17 amino acids. CDR1 SGHVS and CDR2 FQNEAQ come from the germline V gene. V shed 3 bases, J shed 3 bases, and the junction held 12 bases outside the gene matches. The CDR3 loop reads CASSFPLLGGETDTQYF. CDR3 coding DNA: TGTGCCAGCAGCTTCCCCTTGTTGGGGGGGGAAACAGATACGCAGTATTTT.

In its sample, this clone was seen once. V gene TRBV29-1 combines with J gene TRBJ2-6; perhaps D is TRBD1 or TRBD2 (5 bases each). Germline loops: CDR1 SQVTM, CDR2 ANQGSEA. This CDR3 has 16 residues. The V and J ends lost 6 bases and 0 bases respectively, with 15 bases between them. Here the CDR3 DNA reads TGCAGCGTCTCGCCGGGACGCTTCTCTGGGGCCAACGTCCTGACTTTC. Protein product: CSVSPGRFSGANVLTF.

This chain connects TRBV27 to TRBJ2-3; either TRBD1 or TRBD2 may fit D (5 bases each). The CDR3 has 14 amino acids. CDR1 is MNHEY, CDR2 SMNVEV, per germline (reference sequence). Deletions cut 6 bases from V and 2 bases from J, with 12 bases between. The CDR3 sequence is CASRRGANTDTQYF. DNA of the CDR3: TGTGCCAGCAGGCGAGGGGCCAACACAGATACGCAGTATTTT.

V gene TRBV30 combines with J gene TRBJ1-5; D is uncertain. CDR3 length equals 13 residues. CDR1 and CDR2 from the germline V gene are GTSNPN and SVGIG (reference sequence). V was clipped by 1 base and J by 6 bases, with 10 bases between them. CDR3 bases: TGTGCCTGGAGTGCCATGCTAGGTCAGCCCCAGCATTTT. Protein product: CAWSAMLGQPQHF.

V usage is TRBV25-1 and J usage is TRBJ1-2; 7 bases align to TRBD1. The germline V gene encodes CDR1 MGHDK and CDR2 SYGVNS. J gave up 5 bases and V 3 bases, and 9 bases lay outside the gene matches. This CDR3 comprises 15 residues. The CDR3 sequence is CASSEYQGVEYGYTF. The CDR3 DNA reads as TGTGCCAGCAGTGAGTACCAGGGGGTTGAGTATGGCTACACCTTC.

The genes are TRBV9 and TRBJ2-1; 9 bases line up with TRBD2. Germline CDR1 reads SGDLS; CDR2 reads YYNGEE. The length of the CDR3 is 16 residues. The ends lost 0 bases at V and 8 bases at J; junction bases unmatched: 9. The CDR3 region has the DNA TGTGCCAGCAGCGTAGGAGGGCTAGCGGGGACGGATGAGCAGTTCTTC. It translates to CASSVGGLAGTDEQFF.

V gene TRBV19 combines with J gene TRBJ2-7; D ambiguous. Germline V gene data show CDR1 as LNHDA and CDR2 as SQIVND (reference sequence). Trimming removed 0 bases from V and 8 bases from J, with 23 bases in between. The length of the CDR3 is 17 residues. CDR3 in amino acids: CASSIDLTQLAGSQQYF. The CDR3 nucleotides are TGTGCCAGTAGTATAGATCTAACCCAATTGGCCGGGTCCCAGCAGTACTTC.

Note on this clone: As the CDR3 is not closed by the conserved phenylalanine or tryptophan, this likely results from a read error. Because the CDR3's place on the DNA is in doubt, the DNA is left out and the CDR3 is given as listed by TCRdb. V and J are TRBV12-3 or TRBV12-4 and TRBJ1-1; TRBD1 was called by the table and not checked on the DNA. Ends included, the CDR3 has 9 residues. CDR3 sequence: CASSLGQIL.

This chain links TRBV7-9 with TRBJ2-1; D gene unclear. The length of the CDR3 is 14 residues. Germline values: CDR1 SEHNR, CDR2 FQNEAQ (reference sequence). Trimming left V 5 bases short and J 5 bases short, with 13 bases between. CDR3 sequence: CASSGSRQDNEQFF. The CDR3 region has the DNA TGTGCCAGCAGCGGAAGCCGGCAAGACAATGAGCAGTTCTTC. The entire variable domain, with the rest obtained from reference TRBV7-9 and TRBJ2-1, is as follows: DTGVSQNPRHKITKRGQNVTFRCDPISEHNRLYWYRQTLGQGPEFLTYFQNEAQLEKSRLLSDRFSAERPKGSFSTLEIQRTEQGDSAMYLCASSGSRQDNEQFFGPGTRLTVL.

The V call is TRBV7-2, the J call TRBJ2-7, with TRBD1 matching 8 bases. The CDR3 extends over 16 amino acids. V was pared by 4 bases and J by 2 bases, with 10 bases of the junction left unmatched. CDR1 and CDR2 from the germline V gene are SGHTA and FQGNSA. As DNA, the CDR3 is TGTGCCAGCAGCTCCTCGACAGGGGCCGGTACCTACGAGCAGTACTTC. It translates to CASSSSTGAGTYEQYF.

The chain couples TRBV19 to TRBJ1-3, with D possibly TRBD1 on 5 matching bases. V was trimmed by 6 bases and J by 2 bases, leaving 17 bases between them. The CDR3 runs to 16 residues. Germline CDR1 LNHDA, CDR2 SQIVND (reference sequence). Here the CDR3 reads CASSEGTVGTGNTIYF. CDR3 bases: TGTGCCAGTAGCGAGGGGACGGTGGGGACTGGAAACACCATATATTTT.

This clone was seen once. The chain uses TRBV7-8 and TRBJ2-1, with TRBD2 matching 11 bases. The V segment lost 1 base and the J segment 9 bases; nucleotides outside the gene matches: 5. CDR3 length equals 15 residues. Germline V gives CDR1 SGHVS, CDR2 FQNEAQ. The CDR3 spells CASSLDSGRGSEQFF. The CDR3 DNA reads as TGTGCCAGCAGCTTAGATAGCGGGAGGGGCAGTGAGCAGTTCTTC.

The chain couples TRBV18 to TRBJ1-2, with TRBD1 matching 7 bases. V dropped 2 bases and J dropped 7; count of bases not matched to a gene: 7. CDR1 is KGHSH and CDR2 is LQKENI in the germline V gene. CDR3 length: 14 residues. As DNA, the CDR3 is TGTGCCAGCTCACCAGCGCAGGGGGTAGGTGGCTACACCTTC. Its protein is CASSPAQGVGGYTF.